The T cell receptor (beta chain) described here comes from a study of blood T cell repertoires in COVID-19 (TCRdb year 2020). As for the study more broadly: The collaborator samples originated in the United States, Italy and Spain and spanned the acute and convalescent phases of COVID-19. The material from the prospective study consisted of cDNA or gDNA derived from T cells, B-cell-depleted T cells, or PBMCs. The dataset comprised deeply sampled blood TCRbeta repertoires from subjects exposed to, actively infected with, or recovered from COVID-19. A freely available public database, intended as a resource for researchers studying the immune response to SARS-CoV-2, is where the repertoires were released. The samples were drawn from two sources: the first 160 participants of the ongoing ImmuneRACE study, and 1,000 to 1,500 subjects contributed by 6 global collaborators. Sample metadata almost always included a de-identified subject ID, COVID-19 status, age in years and sex. HLA class I and class II types, where available, came from metadata supplied by the sample provider rather than from assay-based typing.

Enrolling through a virtual design, the prospective study's participants ranged in age from roughly 18 to 95 years and lived across around 25 United States geographic areas. In the prospective study, cohorts were assigned on the basis of participant-reported clinical history obtained from a screening survey and a study questionnaire. Recovered participants in ImmuneRACE Cohort 3 were defined as having two consecutive negative NP/OP PCR tests, clearance from a healthcare professional, or resolution of symptoms. In the prospective study, whole blood, serum and a nasopharyngeal or oropharyngeal swab were collected from each participant by mobile phlebotomists. Prospective study participants could optionally give additional blood draws and questionnaires over an approximately two-month period. Before DNA extraction, prospective study blood samples were shipped either frozen or at room temperature.

What the study reported, not specific to this receptor: The quantity of clinical and demographic metadata differed by source and by participant and was supplied without curation.

On this clone: The target of this receptor is not known. Per-nucleotide qualities are absent, and no much larger clonotype sits a single base away.

TCRbeta CDR3 regions were amplified from genomic DNA using the immunoSEQ Assay, a bias-controlled multiplex PCR. The published analysis was carried out like this. Nucleated cell counts per sample were estimated from amplification of reference gene primers within the assay. Sequence reads were collapsed and filtered to measure the absolute abundance of every unique TCRbeta CDR3 rearrangement. For each sample, productive Simpson clonality was calculated by taking the square root of Simpson's diversity index across productive rearrangements. Entries here come from immuneACCESS through TCRdb and include only in-frame sequences with V and J called. Some clones fail to appear in such tables; in the studies checked, an unresolved V gene covers under half of the shortfall, and the cause of the remainder is unknown. V and J calls and clone size follow that table, whereas D and trimming were derived from the DNA. This sample comprises about 300,000 clones, 70% to 90% of them detected only once. Together, the top ten hold around 6% of the sample.

The material sequenced was PBMCs or T cells enriched from blood (not recorded which). This receptor was obtained from a woman in her thirties who had recovered from COVID-19.

The nucleotide sequence is given as TGTGCCAGCAGCGCCCCCACTAGCGGCTCCTACGAGCAGTACTTC. Its amino acids are CASSAPTSGSYEQYF. The sequence joins TRBV3-1 (or the pseudogene TRBV3-2) to TRBJ2-7; the central 8 bases match TRBD2. Reading from cysteine to phenylalanine, the CDR3 counts 15 amino acids. Just CDR3 DNA is preserved here, 45 bases in frame from base 1. Based on the germline V gene (reference sequence), the CDR1 and CDR2 sequences are LGHDT and YNNKEL. V lost 5 bases and J lost 0 bases, and the count of bases not matched to a germline gene is 6.